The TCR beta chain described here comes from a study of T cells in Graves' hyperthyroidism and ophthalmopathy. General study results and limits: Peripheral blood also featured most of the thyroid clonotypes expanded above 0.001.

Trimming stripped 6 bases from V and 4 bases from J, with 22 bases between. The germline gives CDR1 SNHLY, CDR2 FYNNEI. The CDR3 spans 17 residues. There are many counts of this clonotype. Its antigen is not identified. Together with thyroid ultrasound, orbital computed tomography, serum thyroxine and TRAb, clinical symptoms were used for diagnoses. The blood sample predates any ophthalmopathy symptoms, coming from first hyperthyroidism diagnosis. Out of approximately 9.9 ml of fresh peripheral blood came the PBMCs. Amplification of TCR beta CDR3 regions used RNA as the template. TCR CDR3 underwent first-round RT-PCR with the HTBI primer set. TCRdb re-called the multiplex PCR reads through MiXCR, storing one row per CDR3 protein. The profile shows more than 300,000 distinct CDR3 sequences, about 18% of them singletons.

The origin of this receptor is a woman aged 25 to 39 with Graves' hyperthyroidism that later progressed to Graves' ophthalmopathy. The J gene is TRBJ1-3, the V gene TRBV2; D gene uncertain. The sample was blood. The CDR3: CASRKDVLSVEGNTIYF. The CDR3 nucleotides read TGTGCCAGCAGGAAGGACGTACTCTCAGTCGAGGGAAACACCATATATTTT.